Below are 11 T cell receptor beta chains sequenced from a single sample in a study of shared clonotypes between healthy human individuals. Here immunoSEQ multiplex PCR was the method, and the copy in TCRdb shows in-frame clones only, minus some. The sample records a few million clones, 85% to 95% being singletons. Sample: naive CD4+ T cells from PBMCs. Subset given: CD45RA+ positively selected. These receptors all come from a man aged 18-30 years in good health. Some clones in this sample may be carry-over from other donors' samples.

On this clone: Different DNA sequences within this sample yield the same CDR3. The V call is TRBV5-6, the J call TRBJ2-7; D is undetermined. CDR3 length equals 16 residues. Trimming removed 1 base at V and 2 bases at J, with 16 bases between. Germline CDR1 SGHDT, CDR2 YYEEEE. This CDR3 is CASSLMATLLTYEQYF. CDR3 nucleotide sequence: TGTGCCAGCAGCTTGATGGCAACCCTACTTACCTACGAGCAGTACTTC.

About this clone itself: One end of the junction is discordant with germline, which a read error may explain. The CDR3 nucleotides read TGTGCCAGCAGCTTTTTTAGCGGGAGCTCCCACGAGCAGTACTTC. The encoded protein is CASSFFSGSSHEQYF. The rearrangement links TRBV7-9 to TRBJ2-7; 9 bases line up with TRBD2. CDR1 and CDR2 (germline): SEHNR, FQNEAQ (reference sequence). CDR3 size: 15 residues.

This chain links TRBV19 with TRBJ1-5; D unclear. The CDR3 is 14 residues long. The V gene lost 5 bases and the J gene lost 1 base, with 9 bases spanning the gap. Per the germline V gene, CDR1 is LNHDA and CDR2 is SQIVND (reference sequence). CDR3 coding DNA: TGTGCCAGTAGTGAGCATTTAAGCAATCAGCCCCAGCATTTT. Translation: CASSEHLSNQPQHF.

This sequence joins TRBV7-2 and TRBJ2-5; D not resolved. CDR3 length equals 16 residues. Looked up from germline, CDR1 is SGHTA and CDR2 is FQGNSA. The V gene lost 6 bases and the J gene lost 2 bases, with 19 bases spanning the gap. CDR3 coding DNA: TGTGCCAGCAGAAGAGAAAAGGTGATTGGACAAGAGACCCAGTACTTC. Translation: CASRREKVIGQETQYF.

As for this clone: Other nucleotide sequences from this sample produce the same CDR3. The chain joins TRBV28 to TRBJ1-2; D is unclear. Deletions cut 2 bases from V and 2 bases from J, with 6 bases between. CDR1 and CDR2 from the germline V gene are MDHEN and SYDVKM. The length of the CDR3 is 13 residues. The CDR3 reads CASSLRRNYGYTF. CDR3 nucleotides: TGTGCCAGCAGTTTACGCAGGAACTATGGCTACACCTTC.

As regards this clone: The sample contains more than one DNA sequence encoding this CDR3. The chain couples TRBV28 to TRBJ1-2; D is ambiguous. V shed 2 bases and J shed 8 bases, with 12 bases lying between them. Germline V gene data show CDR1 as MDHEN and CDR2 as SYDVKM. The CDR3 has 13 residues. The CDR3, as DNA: TGTGCCAGCAGTTTAGGAGGGCTGGGAGGCTACACCTTC. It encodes CASSLGGLGGYTF.

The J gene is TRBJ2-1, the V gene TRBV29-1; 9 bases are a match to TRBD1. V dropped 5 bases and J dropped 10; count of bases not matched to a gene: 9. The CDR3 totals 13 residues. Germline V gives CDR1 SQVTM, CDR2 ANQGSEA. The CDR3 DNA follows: TGCAGCGTTCATGGACAGGGGCTACAGGAGCAGTTCTTC. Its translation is CSVHGQGLQEQFF.

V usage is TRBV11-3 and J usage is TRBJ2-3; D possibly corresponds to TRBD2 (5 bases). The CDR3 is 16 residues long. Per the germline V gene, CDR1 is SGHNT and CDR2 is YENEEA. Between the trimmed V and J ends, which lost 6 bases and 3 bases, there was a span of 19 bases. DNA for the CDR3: TGTGCCAGCAGTGCCGCCCTTAGGACGGGGACAGATACGCAGTATTTT. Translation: CASSAALRTGTDTQYF.

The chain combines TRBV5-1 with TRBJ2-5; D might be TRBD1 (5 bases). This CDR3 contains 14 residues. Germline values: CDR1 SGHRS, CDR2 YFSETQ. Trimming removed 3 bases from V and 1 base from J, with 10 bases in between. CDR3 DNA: TGCGCCAGCAGCTATGGCAGGGTCCAAGAGACCCAGTACTTC. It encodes CASSYGRVQETQYF.

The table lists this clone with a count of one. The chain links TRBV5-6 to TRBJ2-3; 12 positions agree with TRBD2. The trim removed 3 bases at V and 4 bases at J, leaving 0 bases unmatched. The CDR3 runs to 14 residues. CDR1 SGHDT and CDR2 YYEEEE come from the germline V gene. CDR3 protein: CASSSSGRADTQYF. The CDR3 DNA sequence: TGTGCCAGCAGCTCTAGCGGGAGGGCAGATACGCAGTATTTT.

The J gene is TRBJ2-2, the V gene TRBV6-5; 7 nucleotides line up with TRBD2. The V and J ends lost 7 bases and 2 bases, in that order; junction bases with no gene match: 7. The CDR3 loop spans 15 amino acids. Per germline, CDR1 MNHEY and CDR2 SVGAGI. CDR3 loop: CASTPGGDNTGELFF. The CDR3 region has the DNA TGTGCCAGCACCCCGGGGGGAGATAACACCGGGGAGCTGTTTTTT.